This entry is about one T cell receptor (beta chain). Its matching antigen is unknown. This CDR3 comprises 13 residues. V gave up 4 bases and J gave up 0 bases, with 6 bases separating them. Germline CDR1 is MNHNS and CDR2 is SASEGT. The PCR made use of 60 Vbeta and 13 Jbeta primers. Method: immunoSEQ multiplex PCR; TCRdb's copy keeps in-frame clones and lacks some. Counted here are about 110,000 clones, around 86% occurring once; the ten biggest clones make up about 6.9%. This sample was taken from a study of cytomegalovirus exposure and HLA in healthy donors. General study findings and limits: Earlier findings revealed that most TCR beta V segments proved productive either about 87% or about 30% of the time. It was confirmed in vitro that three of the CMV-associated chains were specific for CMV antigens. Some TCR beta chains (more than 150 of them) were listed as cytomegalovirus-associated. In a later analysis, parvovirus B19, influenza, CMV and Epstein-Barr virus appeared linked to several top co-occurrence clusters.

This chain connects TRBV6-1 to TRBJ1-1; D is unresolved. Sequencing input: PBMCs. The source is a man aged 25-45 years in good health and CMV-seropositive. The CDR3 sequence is CASSVGVNTEAFF. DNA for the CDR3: TGTGCCAGCAGTGTCGGGGTGAACACTGAAGCTTTCTTT.